The rows below give T cell receptor beta chains drawn from one sample of a study of T-cell memory formation after mild COVID-19. TCRdb re-derived calls from the 5' RACE reads in MiXCR, one entry per CDR3 protein. The sample includes some 330,000 distinct CDR3 sequences, 20% to 25% of them seen just once. The sample consisted of PBMCs or a T cell subset sorted from them (not recorded which). These receptors originate from an adult woman who had mild COVID-19 (a few samples of this study predate the infection). Cell type and time point are not known. Both conserved end residues are part of each CDR3. D genes are given only for firm matches. Clone size is stated in some rows and not others, as once, few, many or a class when expanded.

D: NA; J: TRBJ2-5; V: TRBV2; size: NA; DNA: TGTGCTTCCACGGCCAGCGGAGTCCAAGAGACCCAGTACTTC; CDR3: CASTASGVQETQYF
D: NA; J: TRBJ2-5; V: TRBV2; size: few; DNA: TGTGCCAGCACCCGCAGGGCTCAAGAGACCCAGTACTTC; CDR3: CASTRRAQETQYF
D: TRBD1; J: TRBJ1-1; V: TRBV27; size: NA; DNA: TGTGCCAGCAGTTTTCAGGGGGCATTCGATGAAGCTTTCTTT; CDR3: CASSFQGAFDEAFF
D: NA; J: TRBJ2-1; V: TRBV7-2; size: few; DNA: TGTGCCAGCAGCTTAGGGGTTTGGGAGCAGTTCTTC; CDR3: CASSLGVWEQFF
D: NA; J: TRBJ2-7; V: TRBV6-5; size: NA; DNA: TGTGCCAGCAGCATAACAGGGTATACCTACGAGCAGTACTTC; CDR3: CASSITGYTYEQYF
D: NA; J: TRBJ2-3; V: TRBV30; size: NA; DNA: TGTGCCTGGAGTGTACAAGCGTTCACAGATACGCAGTATTTT; CDR3: CAWSVQAFTDTQYF
D: NA; J: TRBJ2-5; V: TRBV27; size: NA; DNA: TGTGCCAGCAGTTTATCCGGCTGGGAGACCCAGTACTTC; CDR3: CASSLSGWETQYF
D: NA; J: TRBJ1-2; V: TRBV10-3; size: NA; DNA: TGTGCCATCAGGAGCCCGCAGGGAGACTATGGCTACACCTTC; CDR3: CAIRSPQGDYGYTF
D: NA; J: TRBJ1-4; V: TRBV9; size: NA; DNA: TGTGCCAGCAGCGTCCACCAGGCAGGCAATGAAAAACTGTTTTTT; CDR3: CASSVHQAGNEKLFF
D: NA; J: TRBJ2-7; V: TRBV24-1; size: many; DNA: TGTGCCACCGCCGACTCTTTCCTCTCCGAGCAGTACTTC; CDR3: CATADSFLSEQYF
D: NA; J: TRBJ1-4; V: TRBV5-1; size: NA; DNA: TGCGCCAGCAGGGAGACCCAGGAGCACTATGAAAAACTGTTTTTT; CDR3: CASRETQEHYEKLFF
D: NA; J: TRBJ2-7; V: TRBV6-2/TRBV6-3; size: few; DNA: TGTGCCAGCAGCCAAAGGACTCAGCGCCTCGAGCAGTACTTC; CDR3: CASSQRTQRLEQYF
D: TRBD1; J: TRBJ1-4; V: TRBV15; size: few; DNA: TGTGCCACCAGCAGAGATTCGGGACAGGCTGAAAAACTGTTTTTT; CDR3: CATSRDSGQAEKLFF
D: NA; J: TRBJ1-2; V: TRBV7-6; size: NA; DNA: TGTGCCAGCAGCCAGGGACTTACACGAACCCTCTATGGCTACACCTTC; CDR3: CASSQGLTRTLYGYTF
D: TRBD2; J: TRBJ2-1; V: TRBV24-1; size: few; DNA: TGTGCCACCAGTGACCTAGCGGGATACGATGAGCAGTTCTTC; CDR3: CATSDLAGYDEQFF
D: TRBD1; J: TRBJ1-5; V: TRBV6-1; size: few; DNA: TGTGCCAGCACCTCAGGACAGGGCAATCAGCCCCAGCATTTT; CDR3: CASTSGQGNQPQHF
D: TRBD1; J: TRBJ2-3; V: TRBV20-1; size: NA; DNA: TGCAGTGCCCCGACAGGGTTCGCAGATACGCAGTATTTT; CDR3: CSAPTGFADTQYF
D: TRBD2; J: TRBJ2-5; V: TRBV12-3/TRBV12-4; size: NA; DNA: TGTGCCAGCAGTTTAACAGCGGGAGTGGCGGAGACCCAGTACTTC; CDR3: CASSLTAGVAETQYF
D: TRBD1; J: TRBJ2-7; V: TRBV5-4; size: few; DNA: TGTGCCAGCAGCCTATGGGACAGGGTTTACGAGCAGTACTTC; CDR3: CASSLWDRVYEQYF
D: TRBD1; J: TRBJ2-7; V: TRBV6-2/TRBV6-3; size: NA; DNA: TGTGCCAGCAGTTACACCCCGGGACAGAGGGTTGGCTACGAGCAGTACTTC; CDR3: CASSYTPGQRVGYEQYF
D: NA; J: TRBJ2-7; V: TRBV20-1; size: NA; DNA: TGCAGTGCGGGGGCCTACGAGCAGTACTTC; CDR3: CSAGAYEQYF
D: NA; J: TRBJ2-5; V: TRBV29-1; size: many; DNA: TGCAGCGTTGAAGTGCTCGGGGGAGTAGAGACCCAGTACTTC; CDR3: CSVEVLGGVETQYF
D: NA; J: TRBJ1-3; V: TRBV24-1; size: many; DNA: TGTGCCACCCGTGCGGGAGCTGGAAACACCATATATTTT; CDR3: CATRAGAGNTIYF
D: TRBD1; J: TRBJ1-5; V: TRBV25-1; size: few; DNA: TGTGCCAGCAGTGAACCAGGGGGAGGCGATCAGCCCCAGCATTTT; CDR3: CASSEPGGGDQPQHF
D: NA; J: TRBJ2-3; V: TRBV18; size: NA; DNA: TGTGCCAGCTCACAAAACGGACAAGATACGCAGTATTTT; CDR3: CASSQNGQDTQYF
D: TRBD2; J: TRBJ2-3; V: TRBV20-1; size: NA; DNA: TGCAGTGCACAAAGCGGGGGAACAGATACGCAGTATTTT; CDR3: CSAQSGGTDTQYF
D: TRBD2; J: TRBJ2-3; V: TRBV4-2; size: NA; DNA: TGTGCCAGCAGCCGGGAACTAGCGGGAGATCGCACAGATACGCAGTATTTT; CDR3: CASSRELAGDRTDTQYF
D: NA; J: TRBJ2-1; V: TRBV27; size: few; DNA: TGTGCCAGCAGCAAATGGGGAGAAGGGAAAAGCTCCTACAATGAGCAGTTCTTC; CDR3: CASSKWGEGKSSYNEQFF
D: TRBD1; J: TRBJ1-1; V: TRBV7-9; size: once; DNA: TGTGCCAGCAGCCTCAGACAGGGGGGGAGCACTGAAGCTTTCTTT; CDR3: CASSLRQGGSTEAFF
D: TRBD1; J: TRBJ2-7; V: TRBV27; size: few; DNA: TGTGCCAGCAGAAGCGGCCCGGGACAGGGGTTCGTCGAGCAGTACTTC; CDR3: CASRSGPGQGFVEQYF
D: NA; J: TRBJ1-5; V: TRBV7-2; size: NA; DNA: TGTGCCAGCAGCCAACAGGGACAGCCCCAGCATTTT; CDR3: CASSQQGQPQHF
D: NA; J: TRBJ2-1; V: TRBV7-2; size: NA; DNA: TGTGCCAGCAGCCAGACGCTTGAGCAGTTCTTC; CDR3: CASSQTLEQFF
D: NA; J: TRBJ2-3; V: TRBV12-3/TRBV12-4; size: many; DNA: TGTGCCAGCAGTTTACTACGTCGCACTAGCACAGATACGCAGTATTTT; CDR3: CASSLLRRTSTDTQYF
D: NA; J: TRBJ2-7; V: TRBV20-1; size: NA; DNA: TGCAGTGCTAGAGACGTCCGGGGCTCCTACGAGCAGTACTTC; CDR3: CSARDVRGSYEQYF